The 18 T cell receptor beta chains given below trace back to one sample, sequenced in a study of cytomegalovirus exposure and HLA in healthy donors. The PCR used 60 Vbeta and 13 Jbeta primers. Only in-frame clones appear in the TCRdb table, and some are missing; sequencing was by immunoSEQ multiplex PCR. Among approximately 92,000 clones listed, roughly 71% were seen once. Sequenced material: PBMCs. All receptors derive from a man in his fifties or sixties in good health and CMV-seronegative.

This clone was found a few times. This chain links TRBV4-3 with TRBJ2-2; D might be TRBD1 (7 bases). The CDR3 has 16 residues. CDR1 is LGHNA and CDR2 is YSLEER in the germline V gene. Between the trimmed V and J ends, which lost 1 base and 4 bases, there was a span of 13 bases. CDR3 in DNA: TGCGCCAGCAGCCAAGGGACAGGCGGGACCACCGGGGAGCTGTTTTTT. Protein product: CASSQGTGGTTGELFF.

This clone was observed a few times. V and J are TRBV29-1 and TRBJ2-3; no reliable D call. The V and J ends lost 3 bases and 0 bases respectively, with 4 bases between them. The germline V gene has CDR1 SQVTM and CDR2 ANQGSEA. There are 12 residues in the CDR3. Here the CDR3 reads CSVDPSTDTQYF. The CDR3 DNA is TGCAGCGTTGACCCAAGCACAGATACGCAGTATTTT.

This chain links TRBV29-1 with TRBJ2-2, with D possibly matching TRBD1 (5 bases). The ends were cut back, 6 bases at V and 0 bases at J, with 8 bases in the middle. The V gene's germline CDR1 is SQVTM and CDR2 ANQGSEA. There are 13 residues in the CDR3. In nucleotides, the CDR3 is TGCAGCGTCGGACACACGAACACCGGGGAGCTGTTTTTT. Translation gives CSVGHTNTGELFF.

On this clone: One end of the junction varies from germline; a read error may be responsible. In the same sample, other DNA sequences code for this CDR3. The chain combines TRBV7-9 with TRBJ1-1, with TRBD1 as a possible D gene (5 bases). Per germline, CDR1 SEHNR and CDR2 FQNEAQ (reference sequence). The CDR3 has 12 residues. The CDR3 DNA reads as TGTGCGAGCAGTTTAGACAGACCTGAAGCTTTCTTT. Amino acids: CASSLDRPEAFF.

CDR3 sequence (DNA): TGTGCCAGCAGCTTAAAGGGACAGGGGATTTTGGGGGGCTACACCTTC. Its protein product is CASSLKGQGILGGYTF. This chain links TRBV7-3 with TRBJ1-2, with 10 bases matching TRBD1. The germline V gene has CDR1 SGHTA and CDR2 FQGTGA. The CDR3 totals 16 residues. Losses at the gene ends were 1 base for V and 8 bases for J; bases not matched to a gene: 10.

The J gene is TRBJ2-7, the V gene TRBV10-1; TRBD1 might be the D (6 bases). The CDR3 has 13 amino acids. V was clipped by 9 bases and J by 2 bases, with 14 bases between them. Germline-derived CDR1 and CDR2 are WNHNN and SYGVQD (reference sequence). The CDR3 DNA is TGCGCCAGAAGACAGGCCGAACCCTACGAGCAGTACGTC. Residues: CARRQAEPYEQYV.

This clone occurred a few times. The CDR3 coding sequence is TGTGCCAGCAGCTTCCGAAGACAGGACTCTGGAAACACCATATATTTT. Translated, it gives CASSFRRQDSGNTIYF. The genes are TRBV7-9 and TRBJ1-3, with TRBD1 as a possible D gene (6 bases). Trimming removed 3 bases at V and 0 bases at J, with 12 bases between. The CDR3 is 16 residues long. Germline V gene sequence: CDR1 SEHNR, CDR2 FQNEAQ (reference sequence).

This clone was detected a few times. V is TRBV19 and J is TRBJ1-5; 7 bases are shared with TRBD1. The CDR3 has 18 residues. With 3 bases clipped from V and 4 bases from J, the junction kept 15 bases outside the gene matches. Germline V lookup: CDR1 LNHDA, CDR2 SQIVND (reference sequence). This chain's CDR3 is CASSIGTYQGGRNQPQHF. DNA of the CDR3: TGTGCCAGTAGTATCGGCACTTACCAGGGGGGAAGAAATCAGCCCCAGCATTTT.

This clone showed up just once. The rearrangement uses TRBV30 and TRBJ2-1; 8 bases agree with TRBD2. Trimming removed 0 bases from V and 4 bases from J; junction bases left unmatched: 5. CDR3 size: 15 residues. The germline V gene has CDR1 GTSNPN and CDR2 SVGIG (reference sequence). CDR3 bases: TGTGCCTGGAGTGTTCTAGCGGGCCCGTACAATGAGCAGTTCTTC. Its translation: CAWSVLAGPYNEQFF.

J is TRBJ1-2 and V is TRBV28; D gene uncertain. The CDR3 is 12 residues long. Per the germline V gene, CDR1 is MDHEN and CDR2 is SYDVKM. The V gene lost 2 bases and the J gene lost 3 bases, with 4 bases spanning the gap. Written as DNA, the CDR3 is TGTGCCAGCAGTTTACGAGACTATGGCTACACCTTC. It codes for CASSLRDYGYTF.

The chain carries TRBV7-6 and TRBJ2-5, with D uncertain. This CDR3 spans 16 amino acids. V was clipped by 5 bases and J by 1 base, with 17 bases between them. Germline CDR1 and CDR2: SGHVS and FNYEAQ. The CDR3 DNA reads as TGTGCCAGCAGCCCCCGATTAGCCCGGTTCCAAGAGACCCAGTACTTC. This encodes CASSPRLARFQETQYF.

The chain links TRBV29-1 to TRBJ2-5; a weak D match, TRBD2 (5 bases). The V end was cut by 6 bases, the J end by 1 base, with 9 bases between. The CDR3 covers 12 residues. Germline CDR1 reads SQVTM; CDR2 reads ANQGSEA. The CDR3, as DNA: TGCAGCGTCTCACTAGTCCAAGAGACCCAGTACTTC. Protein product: CSVSLVQETQYF.

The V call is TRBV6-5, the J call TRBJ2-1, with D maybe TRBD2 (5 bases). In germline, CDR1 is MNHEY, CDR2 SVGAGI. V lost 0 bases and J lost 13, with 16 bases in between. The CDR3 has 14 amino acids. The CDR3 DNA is TGTGCCAGCAGTTACTCGGGAAGCGGCCCAGGCCAGTTCTTC. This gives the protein CASSYSGSGPGQFF.

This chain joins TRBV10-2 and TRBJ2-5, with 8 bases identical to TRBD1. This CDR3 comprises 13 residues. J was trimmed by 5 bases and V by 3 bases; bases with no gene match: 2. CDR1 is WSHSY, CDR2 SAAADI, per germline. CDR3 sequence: CASSDTGGETQYF. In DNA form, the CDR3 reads TGCGCCAGCAGTGATACAGGGGGGGAGACCCAGTACTTC.

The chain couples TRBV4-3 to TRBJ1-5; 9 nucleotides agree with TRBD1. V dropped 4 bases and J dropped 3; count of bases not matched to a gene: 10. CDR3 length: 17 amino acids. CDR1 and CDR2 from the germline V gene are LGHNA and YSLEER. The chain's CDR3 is CASSPSIGTGHNQPQHF. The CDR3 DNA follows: TGCGCCAGCAGCCCGTCCATTGGGACAGGGCACAATCAGCCCCAGCATTTT.

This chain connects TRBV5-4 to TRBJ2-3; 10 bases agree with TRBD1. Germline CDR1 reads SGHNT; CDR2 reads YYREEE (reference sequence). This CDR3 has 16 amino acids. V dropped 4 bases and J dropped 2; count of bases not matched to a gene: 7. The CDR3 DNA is TGTGCCAGCAGCAGGGACAGGGGTAGGTCCACAGATACGCAGTATTTT. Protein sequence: CASSRDRGRSTDTQYF.

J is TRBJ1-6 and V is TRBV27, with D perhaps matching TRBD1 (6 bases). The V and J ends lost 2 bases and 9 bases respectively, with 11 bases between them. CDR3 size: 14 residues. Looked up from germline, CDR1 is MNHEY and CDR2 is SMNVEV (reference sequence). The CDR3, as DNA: TGTGCCAGCAGTTTACTGGGGGCGGGTTCACCCCTCCACTTT. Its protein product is CASSLLGAGSPLHF.

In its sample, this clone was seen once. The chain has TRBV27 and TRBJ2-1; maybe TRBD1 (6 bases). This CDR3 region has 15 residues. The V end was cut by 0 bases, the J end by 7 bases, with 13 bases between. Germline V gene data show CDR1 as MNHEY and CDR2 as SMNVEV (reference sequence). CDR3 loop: CASSLSGLRGNEQFF. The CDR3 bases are TGTGCCAGCAGTTTATCCGGGTTGAGGGGGAATGAGCAGTTCTTC.